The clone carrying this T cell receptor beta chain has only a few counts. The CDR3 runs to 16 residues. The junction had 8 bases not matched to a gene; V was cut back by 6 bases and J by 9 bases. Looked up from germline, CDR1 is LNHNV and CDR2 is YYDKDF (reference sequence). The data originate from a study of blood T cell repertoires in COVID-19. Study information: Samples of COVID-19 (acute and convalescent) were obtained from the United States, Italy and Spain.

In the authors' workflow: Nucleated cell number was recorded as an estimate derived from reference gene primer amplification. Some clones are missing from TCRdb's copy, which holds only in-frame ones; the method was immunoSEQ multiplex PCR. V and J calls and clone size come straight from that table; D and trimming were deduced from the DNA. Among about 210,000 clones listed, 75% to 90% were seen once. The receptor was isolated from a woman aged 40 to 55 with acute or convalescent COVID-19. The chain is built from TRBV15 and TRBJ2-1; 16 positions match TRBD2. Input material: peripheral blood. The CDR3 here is CATSDPGTSGGGEQFF. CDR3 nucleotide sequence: TGTGCCACCAGTGATCCCGGGACTAGCGGGGGGGGTGAGCAGTTCTTC. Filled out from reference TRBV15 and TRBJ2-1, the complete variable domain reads DAMVIQNPRYQVTQFGKPVTLSCSQTLNHNVMYWYQQKSSQAPKLLFHYYDKDFNNEADTPDNFQSRRPNTSFCFLDIRSPGLGDTAMYLCATSDPGTSGGGEQFFGPGTRLTVL.